These 7 T cell receptor beta chains share one sample of origin, sequenced in a study of blood T cells in healthy people across ages. Using a J-beta primer mix together with a sample-barcoded 5' primer, a second PCR was run for roughly 6 to 12 cycles. One entry per CDR3 protein results from TCRdb running MiXCR on the 5' RACE reads. The sample holds about a million distinct CDR3 sequences, about 48% seen once. Input material: blood. These receptors all stem from a man aged 25 to 40 in good health.

A word on this clonotype: The junction departs from germline at one end; a sequencing error may be responsible. V and J are TRBV30 and TRBJ2-1; D is possibly TRBD2 (5 bases). Germline V gene sequence: CDR1 GTSNPN, CDR2 SVGIG (reference sequence). The CDR3 consists of 12 residues. For the CDR3, the DNA is TGTGCCGGGAGTCGCGACACCAATGAGCAGTTCTTC. This sequence encodes CAGSRDTNEQFF.

The chain uses TRBV18 and TRBJ2-1; possible D gene TRBD2, 5 bases. The CDR3 has 14 residues. V shed 3 bases and J shed 6 bases, with 12 bases lying between them. CDR1 and CDR2 (germline): KGHSH, LQKENI. The CDR3 region is CASSPLSSRNEQFF. CDR3 bases: TGTGCCAGCTCACCTCTTTCTAGCCGCAATGAGCAGTTCTTC. The whole variable domain, filled in from reference TRBV18 and TRBJ2-1, reads NAGVMQNPRHLVRRRGQEARLRCSPMKGHSHVYWYRQLPEEGLKFMVYLQKENIIDESGMPKERFSAEFPKEGPSILRIQQVVRGDSAAYFCASSPLSSRNEQFFGPGTRLTVL.

This rearrangement joins TRBV2 to TRBJ2-3; 10 nucleotides agree with TRBD2. CDR1 is SNHLY, CDR2 FYNNEI, per germline. The V gene end was trimmed by 3 bases and the J gene end by 6 bases; junction bases not matched to a gene: 6. CDR3 length: 15 residues. DNA for the CDR3: TGTGCCAGCAGTGAGCTAGCGGGGGCGTTCGATACGCAGTATTTT. This encodes CASSELAGAFDTQYF.

This clonotype appeared once. V gene TRBV29-1 combines with J gene TRBJ2-1; D is uncertain. V was clipped by 4 bases and J by 13 bases, with 17 bases between them. Germline values: CDR1 SQVTM, CDR2 ANQGSEA. The CDR3 loop spans 12 amino acids. The CDR3 DNA reads as TGCAGCGTTGTCAGGTTACAAGAGACCCAGTTCTTC. This sequence encodes CSVVRLQETQFF.

The chain couples TRBV4-2 to TRBJ1-2; 7 bases align to TRBD1. This CDR3 has 19 amino acids. V lost 1 base and J lost 5; bases outside the gene matches: 19. Per germline, CDR1 LGHNA and CDR2 YNFKEQ. The CDR3 loop reads CASSQGAPEQGVPWYGYTF. Here the CDR3 DNA reads TGTGCCAGCAGCCAAGGTGCCCCCGAGCAGGGGGTCCCGTGGTATGGCTACACCTTC.

Concerning this clonotype: It is likely a read error, because the conserved phenylalanine at the end of the CDR3 is missing. The chain couples TRBV29-1 to TRBJ2-7; D is uncertain. Germline V gene sequence: CDR1 SQVTM, CDR2 ANQGSEA. The CDR3 sequence is 11 residues long. Trimming removed 6 bases from V and 6 bases from J, with 12 bases in between. This CDR3 reads CSVVRFAEQYS. CDR3 DNA: TGCAGCGTCGTACGGTTCGCCGAGCAGTACTCC.

The V gene is TRBV20-1, the J gene TRBJ1-2; 8 nucleotides line up with TRBD1. With 3 bases clipped from V and 8 bases from J, the junction kept 11 bases outside the gene matches. This CDR3 is built from 14 residues. Germline CDR1 is DFQATT and CDR2 is SNEGSKA (reference sequence). The CDR3: CSARWARGPGGYTF. CDR3 bases: TGCAGTGCTAGGTGGGCCAGGGGGCCAGGAGGCTACACCTTC.